These T cell receptor beta chains were read from a single sample in a study of early stage breast cancer tumors. Profiling relied on immunoSEQ multiplex PCR, and the TCRdb table lists in-frame clones only, not all of them. This table holds more than 65,000 clones, about 85% found once. Sample: blood. The receptors originated from a person aged 35 to 50 with breast cancer. The CDR3 runs from the conserved cysteine through the conserved F or W. Each record gives: J gene, V gene, clone size, D gene, CDR3 DNA, CDR3 protein. A D gene is named only where the DNA matches it firmly. Clone size is not always given. Where it is, it says once, few, many or a class for expanded clones.

>TRBJ2-2|TRBV5-5|NA|NA
TGTGCCAGCAGCTTGATTTTTGTCGGGGCCGGGGAGCTGTTTTTT
CASSLIFVGAGELFF
>TRBJ1-2|TRBV28|once|NA
TGTGCCAGCAGTTTTTATGGTACGGACCTCTCGGGCTACACCTTC
CASSFYGTDLSGYTF
>TRBJ2-1|TRBV15|once|NA
TGTGCCACCAGCATATTACTCGAGGGGGGGAATGAGCAGTTCTTC
CATSILLEGGNEQFF
>TRBJ1-1|TRBV7-9|NA|NA
TGTGCCAGCAGCACCACAGGGAAAACTGAAGCTTTCTTT
CASSTTGKTEAFF
>TRBJ2-4|TRBV19|NA|TRBD1
TGTGCCAGTAGTAAGACAGGGTGGAACATTCAGTACTTC
CASSKTGWNIQYF
>TRBJ2-7|TRBV11-2|once|TRBD2
TGTGCCAGCAGCTTGAGCGGGACCTCCTACGAGCAGTACTTC
CASSLSGTSYEQYF
>TRBJ2-1|TRBV4-2|NA|TRBD1
TGTGCCAGCAGCCAAGGCCCCACAGGGGGCGCAAACAATGAGCAGTTCTTC
CASSQGPTGGANNEQFF
>TRBJ1-1|TRBV19|NA|NA
TGTGCCAGTGGGAGGGGGGAAGCTTTCTTT
CASGRGEAFF
>TRBJ2-7|TRBV25-1|NA|NA
TGTGCCAGCAGTCCTGCACTGGGTTACGAGCAGTACTTC
CASSPALGYEQYF
>TRBJ2-7|TRBV5-6|NA|NA
TGTGCCAGCAGCTCTCAGGCGGCCGTCTCCTACGAGCAGTACTTC
CASSSQAAVSYEQYF
>TRBJ1-4|TRBV7-2|once|NA
TGTGCCAGCAGTCACAATGGAGGAACTGGAAAACTGTTTTTT
CASSHNGGTGKLFF
>TRBJ2-7|TRBV11-2|NA|TRBD1
TGTGCCAGCAGCTTAGGACAGGGGGCCGGCGAGCAGTACTTC
CASSLGQGAGEQYF
>TRBJ1-4|TRBV6-1|NA|NA
TGTGCCAGCAGTGAAAATAGGGCCTTGGCTAATGAAAAACTGTTTTTT
CASSENRALANEKLFF
>TRBJ2-2|TRBV7-3|NA|TRBD2
TGTGCCAGCAGCTCCTTAAGCGGGAGGGACACCGGGGAGCTGTTTTTT
CASSSLSGRDTGELFF
>TRBJ1-2|TRBV28|NA|TRBD1
TGTGCCAGCAGTTTAGGACAGGGGTTTGGCTACACCTTC
CASSLGQGFGYTF
>TRBJ1-1|TRBV9|NA|NA
TGTGCCAGCAGACCTATAGGCACTGAAGCTTTCTTT
CASRPIGTEAFF
>TRBJ1-2|TRBV2|NA|NA
TGTGCCAGCAGTGAAGCCAGGGCAGGGACATCAACCTACACCTTC
CASSEARAGTSTYTF
>TRBJ2-7|TRBV29-1|NA|TRBD1
TGCAGCGTTGAAACAGGGGATCGCTACGAGCAGTACTTC
CSVETGDRYEQYF
>TRBJ2-3|TRBV6-6|NA|NA
TGTGCCAGCAGTTACTTACCTCGGACAGATACGCAGTATTTT
CASSYLPRTDTQYF
>TRBJ2-6|TRBV30|NA|NA
TGTGCCTGGAGCATAGGTCGTGGGGCCAACGTCCTGACTTTC
CAWSIGRGANVLTF
>TRBJ1-2|TRBV5-5|NA|NA
TGTGCCAGCAGCTTGGCGATCAGATTTAGCAACCCCGGCTATGGCTACACCTTC
CASSLAIRFSNPGYGYTF
>TRBJ2-5|TRBV2|NA|NA
TGTGCCAGCCCGGGACTCCAGTCTCAAGAGACCCAGTACTTC
CASPGLQSQETQYF
>TRBJ2-2|TRBV5-8|NA|TRBD2
TGTGCCAGCAGCTTGAATAGCGGGAGCACCGGGGAGCTGTTTTTT
CASSLNSGSTGELFF
>TRBJ2-1|TRBV6-6|NA|TRBD2
TGTGCCAGCAGTTCGGGACTAGTCTCCAATGAGCAGTTCTTC
CASSSGLVSNEQFF
>TRBJ1-3|TRBV18|NA|NA
TGTGCCAGCTCACGCTATGACAGGTCCACAGCTGGAAACACCATATATTTT
CASSRYDRSTAGNTIYF
>TRBJ2-2|TRBV18|NA|TRBD1
TGTGCCAGCTCAATACGACAGGGGTCGGACGCCGGGGAGCTGTTTTTT
CASSIRQGSDAGELFF
>TRBJ1-2|TRBV10-3|NA|TRBD1
TGTGCCATCAGTGAGGGTGATACAGGGGTTAACTATGGCTACACCTTC
CAISEGDTGVNYGYTF
>TRBJ2-3|TRBV30|NA|NA
TGTGCCTGGAGTGTTTCAGATACGCAGTATTTT
CAWSVSDTQYF
>TRBJ1-2|TRBV10-3|few|NA
TGTGCCATCAGTGATTCCCTCGACAGGACCGACAATGGCTACACCTTC
CAISDSLDRTDNGYTF
>TRBJ1-4|TRBV12-5|NA|NA
TGTGCTAGTGGTTTGGTAGAAGGGACCTCCCGAATAAAACTGTTTTTT
CASGLVEGTSRIKLFF
>TRBJ2-7|TRBV5-6|NA|NA
TGTGCCAGCACCAACTCCCTAGGGCCGCCCTACGAGCAGTACTTC
CASTNSLGPPYEQYF
>TRBJ2-1|TRBV7-3|NA|NA
TGTGCCAGCAGCTTAATGCAGGGTTCCTACAATGAGCAGTTCTTC
CASSLMQGSYNEQFF
>TRBJ1-2|TRBV5-1|NA|NA
TGCGCCAGCAGCTCCGGCAACATCCTCTATGGCTACACCTTC
CASSSGNILYGYTF
>TRBJ2-1|TRBV15|NA|NA
TGTGCCACCAGCACACACCATGAGCAGTTCTTC
CATSTHHEQFF
>TRBJ2-7|TRBV6-6|NA|NA
TGTGCCAGCACGAACGGGGCAGGGTCCTACGAGCAGTACTTC
CASTNGAGSYEQYF
>TRBJ2-1|TRBV28|NA|TRBD2
TGTGCCAGCAGTTTTGGGGGGGGGTACAATGAGCAGTTCTTC
CASSFGGGYNEQFF
>TRBJ1-5|TRBV11-2|NA|NA
TGTGCCAGCAGCTTAGGAGGGGGGCGCATCACGCCCCAGCATTTT
CASSLGGGRITPQHF
>TRBJ1-5|TRBV28|few|TRBD1
TGTGCCAGCAGTTCCATGACAGGGCACCGCAATCAGCCCCAGCATTTT
CASSSMTGHRNQPQHF